These 31 T cell receptor beta chains share one sample of origin, sequenced in a study of T cells after yellow fever vaccination. One entry per CDR3 protein results from TCRdb running MiXCR on the 5' RACE reads. The sample shows 250,000 to 350,000 distinct CDR3 sequences, approximately 4% of them seen only once. The material sequenced was PBMCs, taken 15 days after the yellow fever booster vaccination. The receptors stem from a man younger than 30 who received the YFV17D yellow fever vaccine.

This clonotype was counted only a few times. The chain uses TRBV5-1 and TRBJ2-5; 8 bases fit TRBD2. The CDR3 is 16 residues long. CDR1 SGHRS and CDR2 YFSETQ come from the germline V gene. V lost 1 base and J lost 4; bases outside the gene matches: 9. Here the CDR3 DNA reads TGCGCCAGCAGCTTGTCCGTTGGGGGACTAGTAGAGACCCAGTACTTC. Its translation: CASSLSVGGLVETQYF.

This clonotype was picked up a small number of times. The V gene is TRBV5-1, the J gene TRBJ2-3, with 11 positions matching TRBD1. CDR1 and CDR2 (germline): SGHRS, YFSETQ. The length of the CDR3 is 14 residues. Trimming cost V 3 bases and J 5 bases; bases outside gene matches: 2. CDR3: CASSSGTGGDTQYF. As DNA, the CDR3 is TGCGCCAGCAGCTCCGGGACAGGGGGAGATACGCAGTATTTT.

The chain carries TRBV10-3 and TRBJ2-1, with 8 bases that match TRBD2. The germline V gene has CDR1 ENHRY and CDR2 SYGVKD. V was pared by 10 bases and J by 7 bases, with 6 bases of the junction left unmatched. The CDR3 has 12 amino acids. The CDR3 spells CATREGRNEQFF. CDR3 coding DNA: TGTGCCACACGGGAGGGGAGGAATGAGCAGTTCTTC.

This chain links TRBV24-1 with TRBJ2-6; 7 bases are shared with TRBD1. CDR1 is KGHDR, CDR2 SFDVKD, per germline. Unmatched junction bases numbered 4, after V lost 3 bases and J lost 0 bases. CDR3 length: 17 amino acids. This chain's CDR3 is CATSDGHRGSGANVLTF. The CDR3 DNA sequence: TGTGCCACCAGTGATGGACACAGGGGCTCTGGGGCCAACGTCCTGACTTTC.

This clonotype has a count of ten or more. The V call is TRBV7-2, the J call TRBJ1-4; D may be TRBD1 (6 bases). The CDR3 runs to 17 residues. CDR1 is SGHTA and CDR2 is FQGNSA in the germline V gene. V dropped 5 bases and J dropped 0 bases, with 16 bases sitting between them. This chain's CDR3 is CASSPWGAAATNEKLFF. As DNA, the CDR3 is TGTGCCAGCAGCCCTTGGGGGGCAGCTGCAACTAATGAAAAACTGTTTTTT. The complete variable domain, with remaining parts taken from reference TRBV7-2 and TRBJ1-4, reads GAGVSQSPSNKVTEKGKDVELRCDPISGHTALYWYRQSLGQGLEFLIYFQGNSAPDKSGLPSDRFSAERTGGSVSTLTIQRTQQEDSAVYLCASSPWGAAATNEKLFFGSGTQLSVL.

This clonotype was counted a few times. This chain connects TRBV20-1 to TRBJ2-1; TRBD2 matches at 14 bases. The trim removed 6 bases at V and 4 bases at J, leaving 5 bases unmatched. The CDR3 totals 15 residues. Germline V gene sequence: CDR1 DFQATT, CDR2 SNEGSKA (reference sequence). The CDR3 sequence: CSAGTSGGDYNEQFF. DNA of the CDR3: TGCAGTGCAGGGACTAGCGGGGGCGATTACAATGAGCAGTTCTTC.

This clonotype showed up just a few times. The chain links TRBV7-9 to TRBJ2-3; 11 bases match TRBD2. The germline V gene encodes CDR1 SEHNR and CDR2 FQNEAQ (reference sequence). The CDR3 runs to 16 residues. Trimming took 7 bases from V and 5 from J; bases not matched to a gene: 11. The CDR3 sequence is CASKPPSGGSLDTQYF. The CDR3 nucleotides read TGTGCCAGCAAACCTCCTAGCGGGGGGTCCTTAGATACGCAGTATTTT.

This clonotype was counted a few times. This chain joins TRBV18 and TRBJ2-7, with TRBD2 matching 9 bases. Germline-derived CDR1 and CDR2 are KGHSH and LQKENI. The CDR3 is 17 residues long. The junction had 10 bases not matched to a gene; V was cut back by 3 bases and J by 1 base. Here the CDR3 reads CASSPFGGGDISYEQYV. The CDR3 nucleotides read TGTGCCAGCTCACCCTTCGGCGGGGGGGATATTTCCTACGAGCAGTACGTC.

This clonotype was observed a few times. This chain links TRBV20-1 with TRBJ2-3; the match to TRBD1 covers 7 bases. V lost 5 bases, J lost 5 bases, and 16 bases stayed unmatched. The CDR3 runs to 16 residues. Germline V gives CDR1 DFQATT, CDR2 SNEGSKA (reference sequence). The CDR3 reads CSALRSGTAKEDTQYF. CDR3 sequence (DNA): TGCAGTGCTCTACGCTCCGGGACAGCAAAAGAAGATACGCAGTATTTT.

This clonotype was seen more than once but under ten times. CDR3 region: CASSFTSGGNSYNEQFF. The CDR3 DNA sequence: TGTGCCAGCAGCTTTACTAGCGGGGGCAATTCCTACAATGAGCAGTTCTTC. This chain links TRBV12-3 or TRBV12-4 with TRBJ2-1, with 11 nucleotides matching TRBD2. V gave up 6 bases and J gave up 1 base; unmatched junction bases: 8. This CDR3 has 17 residues.

This clonotype was picked up many times. The chain is built from TRBV27 and TRBJ1-1, with TRBD1 matching over 8 bases. The CDR3 has 15 residues. Germline V CDR1 and CDR2: MNHEY, SMNVEV (reference sequence). The trim removed 4 bases at V and 1 base at J, leaving 5 bases unmatched. The CDR3 loop is CASSSGGTGNTEAFF. The CDR3 DNA reads as TGTGCCAGCAGTTCCGGCGGGACAGGGAACACTGAAGCTTTCTTT.

V gene TRBV7-2 combines with J gene TRBJ2-5; D unclear. V lost 5 bases and J lost 2, with 12 bases in between. CDR3 size: 14 residues. Germline lookup yields CDR1 SGHTA and CDR2 FQGNSA. The CDR3 protein is CASSLGRQQETQYF. CDR3 DNA sequence: TGTGCCAGCAGCCTCGGCAGGCAGCAAGAGACCCAGTACTTC.

This rearrangement joins TRBV25-1 to TRBJ2-5; 8 bases are shared with TRBD1. The ends lost 10 bases at V and 0 bases at J; junction bases unmatched: 7. This CDR3 has 14 residues. Germline V gives CDR1 MGHDK, CDR2 SYGVNS. Here the CDR3 reads CATHVTGDQETQYF. The CDR3 region has the DNA TGTGCCACCCACGTGACAGGGGACCAAGAGACCCAGTACTTC.

This clonotype was seen repeatedly, ten times or more. V is TRBV20-1 and J is TRBJ1-2, with D possibly matching TRBD1 (6 bases). The CDR3 is 13 residues long. The germline V gene has CDR1 DFQATT and CDR2 SNEGSKA (reference sequence). Between the trimmed V and J ends, which lost 6 bases and 4 bases, there was a span of 15 bases. The CDR3 region is CSASPGVGYGYTF. DNA for the CDR3: TGCAGTGCCAGCCCAGGGGTTGGCTATGGCTACACCTTC.

The table lists this clonotype with a few counts. The chain couples TRBV20-1 to TRBJ1-3; D is ambiguous. The V end lost 3 bases, the J end lost 0 bases, and 24 bases lay between the germline ends. The CDR3 is 19 amino acids. Looked up from germline, CDR1 is DFQATT and CDR2 is SNEGSKA (reference sequence). CDR3 region: CSASPPRPRAPYSGNTIYF. In DNA, the CDR3 is TGCAGTGCTAGCCCCCCCAGACCAAGGGCCCCATACTCTGGAAACACCATATATTTT.

The sample holds many counts of this clonotype. The V call is TRBV6-4, the J call TRBJ2-1; 11 bases align to TRBD2. CDR1 is MRHNA, CDR2 SNTAGT, per germline. The CDR3 extends over 16 amino acids. With 6 bases clipped from V and 0 bases from J, the junction kept 4 bases outside the gene matches. The CDR3 sequence: CASSLSGGGSYNEQFF. The CDR3 region has the DNA TGTGCCAGCAGCCTTAGCGGGGGGGGCTCCTACAATGAGCAGTTCTTC.

The J gene is TRBJ2-7, the V gene TRBV29-1; D unresolved. In germline, CDR1 is SQVTM, CDR2 ANQGSEA. V lost 7 bases and J lost 0, with 10 bases in between. The CDR3 spans 12 residues. The CDR3 region is CSATLSSYEQYF. DNA for the CDR3: TGCAGCGCTACCTTATCCTCCTACGAGCAGTACTTC.

This clonotype was detected only a few times. The chain carries TRBV7-8 and TRBJ2-7, with 10 bases identical to TRBD1. Germline trimming cut 2 bases from V and 2 bases from J; bases unmatched to any gene: 6. The CDR3 totals 16 residues. Germline V gives CDR1 SGHVS, CDR2 FQNEAQ. This CDR3 is CASSLRGQGGTYEQYF. The CDR3 region has the DNA TGTGCCAGCAGCTTAAGAGGACAGGGGGGGACCTACGAGCAGTACTTC.

This clonotype was recorded at least ten times. This chain joins TRBV6-2 or TRBV6-3 and TRBJ2-1; D possibly corresponds to TRBD1 (6 bases). The CDR3 sequence is 12 residues long. V was shortened by 5 bases and J by 8 bases, with 10 bases between the two germline ends. CDR1 is MNHEY and CDR2 is SVGEGT in the germline V gene. In DNA, the CDR3 is TGTGCCAGCAGTCACAGGGACCATGAGCAGTTCTTC. This encodes CASSHRDHEQFF.

This clonotype was observed a few times. The rearrangement uses TRBV15 and TRBJ1-2, with 11 nucleotides matching TRBD1. The CDR3 has 15 residues. CDR1 and CDR2 from the germline V gene are LNHNV and YYDKDF (reference sequence). Losses at the gene ends were 7 bases for V and 0 bases for J; bases not matched to a gene: 4. CDR3 DNA: TGTGCCACCACCCCGGACAGGGGGCCTAACTATGGCTACACCTTC. It encodes CATTPDRGPNYGYTF.

This clonotype was found many times. This chain links TRBV11-1 with TRBJ2-5; 7 bases align to TRBD1. Germline CDR1 is SGHAT and CDR2 is FQDESV (reference sequence). The CDR3 runs 15 residues. The trim removed 6 bases at V and 3 bases at J, leaving 10 bases unmatched. The CDR3 loop reads CASRNRDRGEETQYF. CDR3 in DNA: TGTGCCAGCAGGAACCGGGACAGAGGGGAAGAGACCCAGTACTTC.

The chain carries TRBV2 and TRBJ2-3; TRBD1 is a possible D gene (6 bases). Trimming removed 6 bases from V and 3 bases from J, with 13 bases in between. The CDR3 has 14 amino acids. CDR1 and CDR2 from the germline V gene are SNHLY and FYNNEI. CDR3 in DNA: TGTGCCAGCAGCCAGGGGACCGGTACAGATACGCAGTATTTT. Translation: CASSQGTGTDTQYF.

This clonotype was seen repeatedly, ten times or more. This chain uses TRBV7-8 with TRBJ1-6; no definite D call. V was trimmed by 3 bases and J by 9 bases, leaving 12 bases between them. CDR3 length: 14 residues. Germline CDR1 reads SGHVS; CDR2 reads FQNEAQ. CDR3 sequence reads: CASSLQDYGSPLHF. CDR3 nucleotides: TGTGCCAGCAGCTTGCAGGACTATGGTTCACCCCTCCACTTT.

The genes are TRBV4-3 and TRBJ2-5; D gene ambiguous. The germline V gene has CDR1 LGHNA and CDR2 YSLEER. V was shortened by 0 bases and J by 3 bases, with 5 bases between the two germline ends. The CDR3 has 13 amino acids. CDR3 protein: CASSQEMEETQYF. The CDR3 region has the DNA TGCGCCAGCAGCCAAGAGATGGAAGAGACCCAGTACTTC.

In its sample, this clonotype was seen a few times. This chain uses TRBV10-3 with TRBJ2-3; possible D gene TRBD1, 6 bases. Germline lookup yields CDR1 ENHRY and CDR2 SYGVKD. This CDR3 region has 15 residues. V dropped 4 bases and J dropped 6 bases, with 17 bases sitting between them. CDR3 region: CAISGRQAPEDTQYF. In nucleotides, the CDR3 is TGTGCCATCAGTGGAAGACAGGCCCCAGAGGATACGCAGTATTTT.

The chain combines TRBV5-1 with TRBJ2-2; TRBD1 matches 10 bases. The CDR3 has 16 amino acids. Germline CDR1 SGHRS, CDR2 YFSETQ. V was clipped by 4 bases and J by 3 bases; unmatched bases: 6. The DNA for the CDR3 is TGCGCCAGCAGCACGGGGGACAGGGGATACACCGGGGAGCTGTTTTTT. Its translation is CASSTGDRGYTGELFF.

This clonotype has only a few counts. The chain is built from TRBV5-1 and TRBJ1-1; TRBD1 agrees at 9 bases. The CDR3 length is 15 residues. V lost 3 bases to trimming and J lost 4 bases; unmatched junction nucleotides: 7. From germline, CDR1 is SGHRS and CDR2 YFSETQ. CDR3 region: CASSSGQGGTTEAFF. The CDR3 DNA reads as TGCGCCAGCAGCTCGGGACAGGGCGGGACCACTGAAGCTTTCTTT.

The rearrangement links TRBV2 to TRBJ1-5; D is unclear. In germline, CDR1 is SNHLY, CDR2 FYNNEI. Trimming removed 0 bases from V and 7 bases from J, with 16 bases in between. The CDR3 is 16 residues long. The CDR3 loop reads CASSEALPGVRQPQHF. The CDR3 region has the DNA TGTGCCAGCAGTGAAGCGCTTCCGGGTGTACGGCAGCCCCAGCATTTT.

There are many counts of this clonotype. The gene calls are TRBV7-9 and TRBJ2-1, with D possibly matching TRBD1 (6 bases). The germline V gene encodes CDR1 SEHNR and CDR2 FQNEAQ (reference sequence). The CDR3 covers 14 residues. V was trimmed by 6 bases and J by 5 bases, leaving 14 bases between them. The CDR3 here is CASRQGTGDNEQFF. CDR3 in DNA: TGTGCCAGCAGGCAGGGGACCGGGGACAATGAGCAGTTCTTC.

At least ten counts were recorded for this clonotype. This sequence joins TRBV29-1 and TRBJ2-3; D remains ambiguous. Per germline, CDR1 SQVTM and CDR2 ANQGSEA. Trimming cost V 4 bases and J 1 base, with 18 bases left between them. The CDR3 spans 16 residues. The CDR3 region is CSVVADATSGTDTQYF. CDR3 coding DNA: TGCAGCGTTGTGGCAGACGCGACTTCAGGCACAGATACGCAGTATTTT.

This clonotype has more than one count but fewer than ten. The CDR3 protein is CAIRDRGEETQYF. In nucleotides, the CDR3 is TGTGCCATCAGGGACAGGGGTGAGGAGACCCAGTACTTC. V is TRBV10-3 and J is TRBJ2-5; 9 bases are shared with TRBD1. Germline V gene data show CDR1 as ENHRY and CDR2 as SYGVKD. The CDR3 contains 13 residues. V shed 6 bases, J shed 5 bases, and the junction held 4 bases outside the gene matches.